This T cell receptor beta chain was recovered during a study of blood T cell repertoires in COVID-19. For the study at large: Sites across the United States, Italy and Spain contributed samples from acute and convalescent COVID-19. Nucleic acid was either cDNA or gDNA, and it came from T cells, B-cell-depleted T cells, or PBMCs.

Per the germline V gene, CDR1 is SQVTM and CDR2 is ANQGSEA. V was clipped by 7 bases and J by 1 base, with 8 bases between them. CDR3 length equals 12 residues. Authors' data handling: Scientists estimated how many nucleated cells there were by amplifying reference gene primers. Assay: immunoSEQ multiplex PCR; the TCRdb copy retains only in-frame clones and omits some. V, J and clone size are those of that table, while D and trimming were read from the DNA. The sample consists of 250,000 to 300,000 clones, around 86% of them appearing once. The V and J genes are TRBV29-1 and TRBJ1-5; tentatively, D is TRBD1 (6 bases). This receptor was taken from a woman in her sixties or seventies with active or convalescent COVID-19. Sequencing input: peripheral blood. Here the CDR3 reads CSAGASNQPQHF. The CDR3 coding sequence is TGCAGCGCAGGGGCGAGCAATCAGCCCCAGCATTTT.